The T cell receptor beta chain under discussion was sequenced for a study of blood T cell repertoires in COVID-19. Study information: Acute and convalescent COVID-19 samples came from the United States, Italy and Spain. Sources were T cells, B-cell-depleted T cells, or PBMCs; the material itself was cDNA or gDNA.

In the original analysis: Reference gene primer amplification gave nucleated cell count estimates. The table came from immunoSEQ multiplex PCR; TCRdb's copy has only in-frame clones and leaves some out. V and J calls and clone size follow that table, whereas D and trimming were derived from the DNA. The data contain 50,000 to 65,000 clones, around 90% of them singletons. Trimming cost V 2 bases and J 8 bases; bases outside gene matches: 4. Germline CDR1 is SGHTA and CDR2 is FQGTGA. CDR3 length: 13 amino acids. The origin of this receptor is a man between 65 and 85 years old with acute or convalescent COVID-19. The rearrangement joins TRBV7-3 to TRBJ1-2; 8 bases map to TRBD1. Sequenced input: peripheral blood. CDR3 DNA sequence: TGTGCCAGCAGCTTAGGGGACAGGTCCGGCTACACCTTC. Translating it yields CASSLGDRSGYTF. Full variable domain (rest looked up from reference TRBV7-3 and TRBJ1-2): GAGVSQTPSNKVTEKGKYVELRCDPISGHTALYWYRQSLGQGPEFLIYFQGTGAADDSGLPNDRFFAVRPEGSVSTLKIQRTERGDSAVYLCASSLGDRSGYTFGSGTRLTVV.